This T cell receptor beta chain was retrieved from a study of OX40 agonist ivuxolimab in advanced cancers. The wider study: Every 2 weeks, ivuxolimab was infused into the patients intravenously at between 0.01 and 10 mg/kg.

Germline V gene data show CDR1 as LGHNA and CDR2 as YSLEER. The CDR3 runs to 15 residues. V lost 4 bases and J lost 4; bases outside the gene matches: 8. Clones were read by immunoSEQ multiplex PCR, and TCRdb kept only the in-frame ones, dropping some. Among 73,000 or so clones listed, 80% to 90% were seen once. This TCR was sampled from an adult with an advanced solid tumor such as melanoma, head and neck, liver or kidney cancer. This chain connects TRBV4-3 to TRBJ1-1, with 8 positions matching TRBD1. The sample consisted of CD4+ or CD8+ T cells sorted from blood, taken in a trial of the OX40 agonist ivuxolimab. CDR3 region: CASSLSGQGGTEAFF. The CDR3 DNA reads as TGCGCCAGCAGCCTATCCGGACAGGGAGGCACTGAAGCTTTCTTT.